The clone carrying this T cell receptor beta chain was recorded once. Its antigen is not identified. The data were taken from a study of T cell responses to AZD1222 COVID-19 vaccine. General study results and limits: Targeting of unmutated variant regions was reportedly seen in nearly half of spike-specific TCRs. Among those given AZD1222, only six were seropositive at baseline. Donors skewed white British and female; clonal diversity was possibly underestimated.

The table came from immunoSEQ multiplex PCR; TCRdb's copy has only in-frame clones and leaves some out. The sample carries more than 60,000 clones, 87% recorded once. Trimming stripped 1 base from V and 2 bases from J, with 17 bases between. The CDR3 is 17 amino acids. CDR1 is SGHTA and CDR2 is FQGNSA in the germline V gene. This clonotype originated in an adult who received the AZD1222 COVID-19 vaccine. V usage is TRBV7-2 and J usage is TRBJ2-5; D is possibly TRBD2 (6 bases). The starting material was peripheral blood, obtained 28 days after the second AZD1222 dose. The CDR3 reads CASSLGARGSRQETQYF. CDR3 coding DNA: TGTGCCAGCAGCTTAGGGGCCCGGGGGAGCAGGCAAGAGACCCAGTACTTC.